Given below is one TCR beta chain in context. Its cognate antigen is unknown. This specimen comes from a study of cytotoxic CD8 clonotypes in ibrutinib-treated CLL. Study results and limitations: Clonality rose at ibrutinib response and fell back toward baseline at progression. Researchers report that baseline clonality outpaced age-matched healthy donors and tracked circulating CD8+ T-cell counts.

This CDR3 has 16 amino acids. Germline V gene data show CDR1 as SGHTA and CDR2 as FQGTGA. The J segment lost 4 bases and the V segment lost 6 bases, leaving 7 bases of the junction unmatched. Sequencing used immunoSEQ multiplex PCR; TCRdb keeps in-frame clones, though not all of them. The profile shows around 310,000 clones, about 80% of them singletons. The starting material was PBMCs, obtained before ibrutinib treatment. This chain uses TRBV7-3 with TRBJ2-3; 13 bases are a match to TRBD2. This TCR was recovered from a human donor with chronic lymphocytic leukemia. CDR3 nucleotide sequence: TGTGCCAGCAGTACAGGACTAGCGGGAGCGGCAGATACGCAGTATTTT. Amino acids: CASSTGLAGAADTQYF.